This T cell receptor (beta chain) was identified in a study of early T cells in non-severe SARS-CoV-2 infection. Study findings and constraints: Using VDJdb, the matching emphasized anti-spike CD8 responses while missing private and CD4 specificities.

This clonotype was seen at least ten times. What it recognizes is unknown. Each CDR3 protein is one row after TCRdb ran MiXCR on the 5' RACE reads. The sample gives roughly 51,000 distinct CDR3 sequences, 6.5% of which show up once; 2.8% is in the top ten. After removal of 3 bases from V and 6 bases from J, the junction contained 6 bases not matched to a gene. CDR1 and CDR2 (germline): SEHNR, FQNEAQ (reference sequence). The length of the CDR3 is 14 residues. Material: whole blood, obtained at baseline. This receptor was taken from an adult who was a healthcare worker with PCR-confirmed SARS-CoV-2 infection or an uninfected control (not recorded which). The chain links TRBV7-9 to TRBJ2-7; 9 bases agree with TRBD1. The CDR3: CASSFWTGAGEQYF. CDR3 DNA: TGTGCCAGCAGCTTCTGGACAGGGGCTGGCGAGCAGTACTTC.